This entry lists 12 T cell receptor beta chains sequenced from one sample in a study of glioma-infiltrating T cells. Using RNA template, CDR3s of TCR alpha and beta were amplified with iRepertoire arm-PCR. TCRdb ran MiXCR on the multiplex PCR reads and lists one entry per CDR3 protein. The repertoire holds about 130,000 distinct CDR3 sequences, approximately 24% seen once, with under 35% in the top ten. The sample consisted of glioma tissue, nonneoplastic brain tissue, or PBMCs (not recorded which). Source of these receptors: a human donor with low-grade glioma or glioblastoma, undergoing nonglioma brain surgery, or in good health (not recorded which).

This clonotype has a count of ten or more. The rearrangement uses TRBV27 and TRBJ2-2; D call uncertain. This CDR3 has 17 residues. Per the germline V gene, CDR1 is MNHEY and CDR2 is SMNVEV (reference sequence). Trimming left V 5 bases short and J 0 bases short, with 16 bases between. The CDR3, as DNA: TGTGCCAGCAGTCCATTGGGAAAGTTCGCGAACACCGGGGAGCTGTTTTTT. Encoded protein: CASSPLGKFANTGELFF.

The chain combines TRBV2 with TRBJ2-7; TRBD1 matches 8 bases. Germline V gene data show CDR1 as SNHLY and CDR2 as FYNNEI. The CDR3 covers 13 residues. J lost 6 bases, V lost 8 bases, and 9 bases had no gene match. The CDR3 protein is CASLSTGAPEQYV. CDR3 DNA sequence: TGTGCCAGCCTATCGACAGGGGCTCCCGAGCAGTACGTC.

The CDR3 is CAISEFETGSGYGYTF. For the CDR3, the DNA is TGTGCCATCAGTGAGTTCGAGACAGGGAGCGGCTATGGCTACACCTTC. The chain carries TRBV10-3 and TRBJ1-2; 7 nucleotides agree with TRBD1. V lost 1 base, J lost 4 bases, and 9 bases stayed unmatched. The CDR3 consists of 16 residues. Looked up from germline, CDR1 is ENHRY and CDR2 is SYGVKD.

This clonotype was detected only a few times. The chain has TRBV7-3 and TRBJ2-3, with D perhaps matching TRBD1 or TRBD2 (5 bases each). The CDR3 is 14 amino acids. From germline, CDR1 is SGHTA and CDR2 FQGTGA. V gave up 1 base and J gave up 4 bases, with 9 bases separating them. This CDR3 reads CASSLRSGPDTQYF. The CDR3 DNA reads TGTGCCAGCAGCTTAAGGTCGGGGCCAGATACGCAGTATTTT.

Here the CDR3 DNA reads TGTGCCATCAGTGAGTCGGAAAGTGAAAAACTGTTTTTT. It translates to CAISESESEKLFF. This sequence joins TRBV10-3 and TRBJ1-4; D remains unclear. CDR3 size: 13 residues. Germline V gives CDR1 ENHRY, CDR2 SYGVKD. Trimming removed 0 bases at V and 7 bases at J, with 6 bases between.

Ten or more counts support this clonotype. The chain is built from TRBV7-9 and TRBJ1-2; D is perhaps TRBD1 (6 bases). Trimming shortened V by 3 bases and J by 4 bases, and 12 bases separated the two germline ends. The CDR3 is made up of 14 amino acids. CDR1 SEHNR and CDR2 FQNEAQ come from the germline V gene (reference sequence). The CDR3 region has the DNA TGTGCCAGCAGCTTGACAGGACTCTTCTATGGCTACACCTTC. Translated: CASSLTGLFYGYTF.

The rearrangement uses TRBV3-1 and TRBJ2-5, with TRBD1 matching 7 bases. The trim removed 7 bases at V and 4 bases at J, leaving 9 bases unmatched. Germline V gene lookup returns CDR1 LGHDT and CDR2 YNNKEL (reference sequence). The CDR3 is 14 residues long. The CDR3 nucleotides are TGTGCCAGCAACTTGAAGGGGGCTGGAGAGACCCAGTACTTC. Translating gives CASNLKGAGETQYF.

This clonotype occurred many times. The chain carries TRBV6-1 and TRBJ1-2, with TRBD1 matching over 8 bases. The CDR3 is made up of 15 amino acids. The germline gives CDR1 MNHNS, CDR2 SASEGT. The V and J ends lost 10 bases and 7 bases, in that order; junction bases with no gene match: 17. The chain's CDR3 is CATVDRGRQPGGYTF. For the CDR3, the DNA is TGTGCCACCGTAGACAGGGGTCGGCAGCCGGGTGGCTACACCTTC.

This clonotype has a count of ten or more. The chain uses TRBV20-1 and TRBJ2-4; 8 bases are shared with TRBD2. The CDR3 totals 16 residues. Germline CDR1 reads DFQATT; CDR2 reads SNEGSKA (reference sequence). The junction had 4 bases not matched to a gene; V was cut back by 0 bases and J by 0 bases. The CDR3 loop is CSARDPSGGAKNIQYF. CDR3 sequence (DNA): TGCAGTGCTAGAGATCCGAGCGGGGGAGCCAAAAACATTCAGTACTTC.

For this clonotype: Relative to the germline gene, one junction end is altered; a read error may explain this. The genes are TRBV20-1 and TRBJ2-3; 9 bases fit TRBD2. Looked up from germline, CDR1 is DFQATT and CDR2 is SNEGSKA (reference sequence). The CDR3 totals 14 residues. Written as DNA, the CDR3 is TGCAGTGCTAGACTAGCGGGGTATACAGATGCGCAGTATTTT. As protein: CSARLAGYTDAQYF.

The genes are TRBV15 and TRBJ1-2; no clear D. Germline loops: CDR1 LNHNV, CDR2 YYDKDF (reference sequence). The CDR3 runs 14 residues. The V end was cut by 5 bases, the J end by 1 base, with 11 bases between. This CDR3 is CATSSTRVNYGYTF. The CDR3 DNA reads as TGTGCCACCAGCTCCACTCGGGTTAACTATGGCTACACCTTC.

This clonotype appeared a few times. The chain recombines TRBV28 with TRBJ1-5; the match to TRBD1 covers 7 bases. The CDR3 is made up of 14 amino acids. V was pared by 6 bases and J by 5 bases, with 7 bases of the junction left unmatched. In germline, CDR1 is MDHEN, CDR2 SYDVKM. CDR3 in DNA: TGTGCCAGCAGGGGGGTCAGGGGGGATCAGCCCCAGCATTTT. Translated: CASRGVRGDQPQHF. Looking up the rest from reference TRBV28 and TRBJ1-5 gives the full variable domain: DVKVTQSSRYLVKRTGEKVFLECVQDMDHENMFWYRQDPGLGLRLIYFSYDVKMKEKGDIPEGYSVSREKKERFSLILESASTNQTSMYLCASRGVRGDQPQHFGDGTRLSIL.